Listed below are T cell receptor beta chains from one sample, sequenced in a study of shared clonotypes between healthy human individuals. The method was immunoSEQ multiplex PCR; TCRdb's version includes in-frame clones alone and lacks a portion of them. The sample yields about a million clones, 77% seen once. Sequencing input: memory CD4+ T cells from PBMCs. The receptors were gathered from a man aged 18 to 29 in good health. Some clones in this sample may be carry-over from other donors' samples. Each CDR3 is given with its conserved first and last residue. Fields, in order: clone size, J gene, V gene, D gene, CDR3 DNA, CDR3 protein. The D gene is left open where the match is weak. Where a row states a size, it is once, few, many or the class of an expanded clone; other rows omit it.

>NA|TRBJ2-3|TRBV7-3|NA
TGTGCCAGCAGAATTCAGGGTAGCACAGATACGCAGTATTTT
CASRIQGSTDTQYF
>NA|TRBJ2-7|TRBV28|NA
TGTGCCAGCAGTGTGGGGCCCAACTACGAGCAGTACTTC
CASSVGPNYEQYF
>NA|TRBJ2-1|TRBV7-2|NA
TGTGCCAGCAGCTTAAGCGGATTCGACAATGAGCAGTTCTTC
CASSLSGFDNEQFF
>NA|TRBJ1-1|TRBV18|NA
TGTGCCAGCTCACCGGGGCGACGGAACACTGAAGCTTTCTTT
CASSPGRRNTEAFF
>NA|TRBJ2-7|TRBV6-1|NA
TGTGCCAGCAGTGAAGCGAACGTTGAGCAGTACTTC
CASSEANVEQYF
>NA|TRBJ1-4|TRBV28|NA
TGTGCCAGCAGTTTATACCTTAATGAAAAACTGTTTTTT
CASSLYLNEKLFF
>NA|TRBJ1-1|TRBV5-1|NA
TGCGCCAGCAGCTCCGGAGGGGTACGAGCTTTCTTT
CASSSGGVRAFF
>NA|TRBJ2-2|TRBV28|NA
TGTGCCAGCAGTTTAATCGGTGGGACCAAACGCGGGGAGCTGTTTTTT
CASSLIGGTKRGELFF
>NA|TRBJ2-1|TRBV6-1|NA
TGTGCCAGCAGTGAAAGGGGGGGCAGTTGGGATAATGAGCAGTTCTTC
CASSERGGSWDNEQFF
>NA|TRBJ1-1|TRBV30|NA
TGTGCCTGGAGTGTACAAGGGGTTAGTGGAGCTTTCTTT
CAWSVQGVSGAFF
>few|TRBJ2-4|TRBV16|NA
TGTGCCAGCAGCGGACAGCTGAACATTCAGTACTTC
CASSGQLNIQYF
>NA|TRBJ2-4|TRBV5-1|TRBD1
TGCGCCAGCAGCCGAGACAGGGGTGAAAACATTCAGTACTTC
CASSRDRGENIQYF
>NA|TRBJ2-7|TRBV5-8|NA
TGTGCCAGCAGCCAGAGAACCGGGGACACCTACGAGCAGTACTTC
CASSQRTGDTYEQYF
>once|TRBJ2-7|TRBV12-1|NA
TGTGCCAGCAGCTTTGAGGGTAGGCGTACCTCCTACGAGCAGTACTTC
CASSFEGRRTSYEQYF
>NA|TRBJ1-4|TRBV30|NA
TGTGCCTGGAGTACAACGGGGGGCGCTTGGGAAAAACTGTTTTTT
CAWSTTGGAWEKLFF
>many|TRBJ2-7|TRBV19|TRBD2
TGTGCCAGTAGTTCCGGTCTAGCGGGAGGTGAGCAGTACTTC
CASSSGLAGGEQYF
>NA|TRBJ1-4|TRBV2|NA
TGTGCCAGCAGTGAAGCCTGGGGGGCGGGAGAAAAACTGTTTTTT
CASSEAWGAGEKLFF
>once|TRBJ2-3|TRBV28|NA
TGTGCCAGCCGCCCCGCGGGGAGCACAGATACGCAGTATTTT
CASRPAGSTDTQYF
>NA|TRBJ2-7|TRBV7-9|TRBD2
TGTGCCAGCAGCTCGACTAGCGGGACCTACGAGCAGTACTTC
CASSSTSGTYEQYF
>once|TRBJ2-3|TRBV2|NA
TGTGCCAGCCGCGGGGAGACAGATACGCAGTATTTT
CASRGETDTQYF
>NA|TRBJ2-1|TRBV27|NA
TGTGCCAGCAGTTTAAGGAGGGGAGGCAATGAGCAGTTCTTC
CASSLRRGGNEQFF
>NA|TRBJ2-1|TRBV7-9|NA
TGTGCCAGCAGCTTATACATAACCGAATACAATGAGCAGTTCTTC
CASSLYITEYNEQFF
>NA|TRBJ2-7|TRBV11-2|TRBD2
TGTGCCAGCAGCTTGATGCGAGCGGGAGCGGGGGAGCAGTACTTC
CASSLMRAGAGEQYF
>few|TRBJ1-1|TRBV28|NA
TGTGCCAGCAGTTTACTCGGACAAGCCCATGAAGCTTTCTTT
CASSLLGQAHEAFF
>many|TRBJ2-1|TRBV4-3|TRBD2
TGCGCCAGCAGCCAAGGCCCCACTACTAGCGGACTCTACAATGAGCAGTTCTTC
CASSQGPTTSGLYNEQFF
>NA|TRBJ2-5|TRBV5-1|TRBD2
TGCGCCAGCAGAGTCCCGCGGGAGGGCCGGGAGACCCAGTACTTC
CASRVPREGRETQYF
>NA|TRBJ2-7|TRBV7-8|TRBD2
TGTGCCAGCAGCCAGACTAGCGGGAGGGCCTCTCAGTACTTC
CASSQTSGRASQYF
>NA|TRBJ2-1|TRBV7-2|TRBD1
TGTGCCAGCAGCCCCAATACAGGGGGTAATGAGCAGTTCTTC
CASSPNTGGNEQFF
>once|TRBJ1-4|TRBV27|NA
TGTGCCAGCAGTTCCGGGGGGGAAAAACTGTTTTTT
CASSSGGEKLFF
>NA|TRBJ2-5|TRBV6-5|TRBD2
TGTGCCAGCAGTCGCGGGAGGGCCCCCCCAGAGACCCAGTACTTC
CASSRGRAPPETQYF
>few|TRBJ2-4|TRBV7-2|NA
TGTGCCAGCAGCTTACAAAACATTCAGTACTTC
CASSLQNIQYF
>NA|TRBJ2-7|TRBV2|NA
TGTGCCAGCAACTTAATAGCAGGTGGCGAGCAGTACTTC
CASNLIAGGEQYF
>NA|TRBJ1-1|TRBV7-9|NA
TGTGCCAGCAGCCCTGCGGGTATGAACACTGAAGCTTTCTTT
CASSPAGMNTEAFF
>NA|TRBJ1-5|TRBV18|TRBD1
TGTGCCAGCTCACCGGGAGAAGGGACAGGGGTTAATCAGCCCCAGCATTTT
CASSPGEGTGVNQPQHF
>many|TRBJ2-3|TRBV4-3|NA
TGCGCCAGCAGCCAGCGGGCCGCCGCTAGCACAGATACGCAGTATTTT
CASSQRAAASTDTQYF
>NA|TRBJ2-3|TRBV7-2|TRBD1
TGTGCCAGCAGCCCGGACAGGATGGTGACAGATACGCAGTATTTT
CASSPDRMVTDTQYF
>once|TRBJ1-2|TRBV11-2|NA
TGTGCCAGCGGCTTAACAGCATATGGCTACACCTTC
CASGLTAYGYTF
>NA|TRBJ1-4|TRBV28|NA
TGTGCCAGCAAATTGGAACCAACTAATGAAAAACTGTTTTTT
CASKLEPTNEKLFF
>NA|TRBJ1-6|TRBV27|NA
TGTGCCAGCAGCAGGCTCAGGGACATTTCACCCCTCCACTTT
CASSRLRDISPLHF
>NA|TRBJ2-1|TRBV7-8|TRBD2
TGTGCCAGCAGCTTAGGTGTTAGCGGGAGTGATGAGCAGTTCTTC
CASSLGVSGSDEQFF
>NA|TRBJ2-2|TRBV11-3|NA
TGTGCCAGCAGCTTTACCGGGTTGACCGGGGAGCTGTTTTTT
CASSFTGLTGELFF
>NA|TRBJ1-5|TRBV28|TRBD1
TGTGCCAGCACCCTGACAGGGAATGACAATCAGCCCCAGCATTTT
CASTLTGNDNQPQHF
>few|TRBJ2-1|TRBV2|TRBD2
TGTGCCAGCAGAGCGACTAGCGGAGTCTACAATGAGCAGTTCTTC
CASRATSGVYNEQFF